This T cell receptor beta chain was captured in a study of monozygotic twins with inflammatory bowel disease. Germline CDR1 reads SGHDT; CDR2 reads YYEEEE. The CDR3 contains 11 residues. The unique tags termed UMIs, each holding a 6-nucleotide sample barcode, were added by means of template switching. TCRdb reworked the 5' RACE reads into one entry per CDR3 protein, no DNA. The specimen's table records over 130,000 distinct CDR3 sequences. Study-wide results and limits: Repertoire likeness was no different across concordant and discordant twins, perhaps owing to restricted power.

As regards this clonotype: Its antigen is as yet unknown.

This rearrangement joins TRBV5-6 to TRBJ1-1. The specimen was blood. The receptor was isolated from a human donor with ulcerative colitis or Crohn's disease, or a healthy co-twin of an affected twin (not recorded which). This chain's CDR3 is CASSVWGEAFF.